This TCR beta chain was identified in a study of blood T cell repertoires in COVID-19. About the study: From the United States, Italy and Spain came samples of acute and convalescent COVID-19.

Libraries were prepared by immunoSEQ multiplex PCR; TCRdb keeps only in-frame clonotypes and omits some of them. Seen here are some 120,000 clones, 77% observed once, and the top ten hold 20%. Sequenced material: peripheral blood. This TCR was recovered from a man at least 80 years old with acute or convalescent COVID-19.

CDR3 nucleotides: TGTGCCAGCTCACCTGGGACAGGTGTTAACTATGGCTACACCTTC. This codes for CASSPGTGVNYGYTF. The V and J genes are TRBV18 and TRBJ1-2, with TRBD1 matching over 8 bases. Unmatched junction bases numbered 4, after V lost 3 bases and J lost 1 base. The CDR3 spans 15 residues. Germline CDR1 KGHSH, CDR2 LQKENI.